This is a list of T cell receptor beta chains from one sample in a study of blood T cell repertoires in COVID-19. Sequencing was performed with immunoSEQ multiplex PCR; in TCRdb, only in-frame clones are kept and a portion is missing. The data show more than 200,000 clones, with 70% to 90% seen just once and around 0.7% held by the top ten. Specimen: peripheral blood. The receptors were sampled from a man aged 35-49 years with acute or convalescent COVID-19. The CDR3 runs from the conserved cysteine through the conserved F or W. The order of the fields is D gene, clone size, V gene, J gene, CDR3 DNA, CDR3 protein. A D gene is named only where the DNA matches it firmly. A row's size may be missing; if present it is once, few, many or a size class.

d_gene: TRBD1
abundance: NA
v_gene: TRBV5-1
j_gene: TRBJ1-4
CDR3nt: TGCGCCAGCAGCTTTGGGGACAGTGAAAAACTGTTTTTT
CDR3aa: CASSFGDSEKLFF

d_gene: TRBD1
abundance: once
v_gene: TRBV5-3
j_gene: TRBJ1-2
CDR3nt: TGTGCCAGAAGCTTGGGGGACAGGGCCGACTATGGCTACACCTTC
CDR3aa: CARSLGDRADYGYTF

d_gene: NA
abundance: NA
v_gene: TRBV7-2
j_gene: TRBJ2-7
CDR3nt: TGTGCCAGCAGCTCCTGGCGGGGTAGCTACGAGCAGTACTTC
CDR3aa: CASSSWRGSYEQYF

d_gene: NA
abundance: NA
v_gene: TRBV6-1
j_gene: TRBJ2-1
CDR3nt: TGTGCCAGCAGTGAAGTCGGAGGGGGCAGTGAGCAGTTCTTC
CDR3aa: CASSEVGGGSEQFF

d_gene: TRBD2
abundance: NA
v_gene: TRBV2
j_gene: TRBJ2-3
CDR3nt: TGTGCCAGCAGAAGGACTAGCCTCAAGGATACGCAGTATTTT
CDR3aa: CASRRTSLKDTQYF

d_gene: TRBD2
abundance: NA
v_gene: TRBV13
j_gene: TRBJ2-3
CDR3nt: TGTGCCAGCAGCTCGCTAGCGGGAGCGGGAGATACGCAGTATTTT
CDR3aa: CASSSLAGAGDTQYF

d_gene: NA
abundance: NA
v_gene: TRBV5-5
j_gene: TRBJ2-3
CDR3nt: TGTGCCAGCAGGGACCTACTAGCCACAGATACGCAGTATTTT
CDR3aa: CASRDLLATDTQYF

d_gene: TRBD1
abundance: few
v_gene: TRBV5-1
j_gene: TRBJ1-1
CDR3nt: TGCGCCAGCAGCTCAGGGGGCAGCTCCACTGAAGCTTTCTTT
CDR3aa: CASSSGGSSTEAFF

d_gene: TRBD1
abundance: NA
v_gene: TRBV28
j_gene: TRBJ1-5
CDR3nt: TGTGCCAGCACAACCAGGGGGCCGGGGCAGCCCCAGCATTTT
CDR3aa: CASTTRGPGQPQHF

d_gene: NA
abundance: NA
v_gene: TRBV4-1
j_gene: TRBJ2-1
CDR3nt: TGCGCCAGCAGCCAAATCCGTAATGAGCAGTTCTTC
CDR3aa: CASSQIRNEQFF

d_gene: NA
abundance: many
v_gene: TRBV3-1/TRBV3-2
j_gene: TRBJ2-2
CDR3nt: TGTGCCAGCAGCCGGGACTTCGCGAACACCGGGGAGCTGTTTTTT
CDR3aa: CASSRDFANTGELFF

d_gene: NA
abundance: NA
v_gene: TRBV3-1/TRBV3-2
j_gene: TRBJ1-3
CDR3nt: TGTGCCAGCAGCCAAGGATGGAGCACCTCTGGAAACACCATATATTTT
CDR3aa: CASSQGWSTSGNTIYF

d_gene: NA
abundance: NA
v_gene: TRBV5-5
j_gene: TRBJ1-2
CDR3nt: TGTGCCAGCAGCTTGGCGCAGAACTATGGCTACACCTTC
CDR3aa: CASSLAQNYGYTF

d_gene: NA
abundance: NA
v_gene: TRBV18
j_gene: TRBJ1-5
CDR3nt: TGTGCCAGCTCACCATGGGCAGGGGCTGGGGATCAGCCCCAGCATTTT
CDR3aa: CASSPWAGAGDQPQHF

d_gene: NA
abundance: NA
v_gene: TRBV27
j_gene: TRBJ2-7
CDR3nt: TGTGCCAGCAGTTTATATCTGAGTCAGGATTGGGCCTACGAGCAGTACTTC
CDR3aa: CASSLYLSQDWAYEQYF

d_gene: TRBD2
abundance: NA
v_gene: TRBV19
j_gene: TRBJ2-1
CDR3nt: TGTGCCAGTAGTATTCGGCTAGCGGGAGCGAGCTCCTACAATGAGCAGTTCTTC
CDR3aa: CASSIRLAGASSYNEQFF

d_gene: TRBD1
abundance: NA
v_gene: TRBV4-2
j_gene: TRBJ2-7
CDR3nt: TGTGCCAGCAGCCAAGAAAGGACAGGGGGCTACGAGCAGTACTTC
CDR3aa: CASSQERTGGYEQYF

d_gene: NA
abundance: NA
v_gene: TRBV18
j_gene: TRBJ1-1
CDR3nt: TGTGCCAGCTCACCGGCAGATGCGGACACTGAAGCTTTCTTT
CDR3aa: CASSPADADTEAFF

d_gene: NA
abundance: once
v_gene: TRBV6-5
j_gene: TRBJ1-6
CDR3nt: TGTGCCAGCAGTTACTTTGGGGGCGGAAATTCACCCCTCCACTTT
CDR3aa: CASSYFGGGNSPLHF

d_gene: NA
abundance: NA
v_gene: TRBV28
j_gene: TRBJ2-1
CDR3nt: TGTGCCAGCAGTTTCGGGTCCGGCAATGAGCAGTTCTTC
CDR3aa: CASSFGSGNEQFF

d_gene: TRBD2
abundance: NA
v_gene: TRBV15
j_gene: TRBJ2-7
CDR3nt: TGTGCCACCAGTAGTAGCGGGAATTCCGGCGAGCAGTACTTC
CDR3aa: CATSSSGNSGEQYF

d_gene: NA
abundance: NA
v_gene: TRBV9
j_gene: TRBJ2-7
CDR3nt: TGTGCCAGCAGCGGACCAGGAGGGGAGCAGTACTTC
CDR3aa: CASSGPGGEQYF

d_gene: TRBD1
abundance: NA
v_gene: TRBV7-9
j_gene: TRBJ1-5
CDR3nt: TGTGCCAGCAGCTTTTCCGTTTACGGGACAGCTTATAGCAATCAGCCCCAGCATTTT
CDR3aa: CASSFSVYGTAYSNQPQHF

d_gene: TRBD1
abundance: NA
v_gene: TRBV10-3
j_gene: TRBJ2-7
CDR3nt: TGTGCCACTCGAGGGACAGGGTACTACGAGCAGTACTTC
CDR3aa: CATRGTGYYEQYF